A selection of T cell receptor beta chains follows, all from one sample in a study of T cell responses to AZD1222 COVID-19 vaccine. Sequenced by immunoSEQ multiplex PCR; TCRdb stores in-frame clones only, minus some. The sample carries under 170,000 clones, 92% recorded once. The specimen was peripheral blood, collected 28 days after the second AZD1222 dose. These receptors were taken from an adult who received the AZD1222 COVID-19 vaccine. Both conserved end residues are part of each CDR3. D genes are given only for firm matches. The size field is filled for only some rows; it gives once, few, many or a size class.

clone_size	v_call	d_call	j_call	cdr3_nt	cdr3_aa
-	TRBV6-5	TRBD1	TRBJ1-6	TGTGCCAGCAGTAAACAGGGGGCGCTAGTTTCACCCCTCCACTTT	CASSKQGALVSPLHF
-	TRBV27	TRBD2	TRBJ2-1	TGTGCCAGCAGTTTAGCGGGAGGGTTCAATGAGCAGTTCTTC	CASSLAGGFNEQFF
-	TRBV7-5	-	TRBJ2-4	TGTGTCAGAAGGGCCAGGGTTGGGGCCAAAAACATTCAGTACTTC	CVRRARVGAKNIQYF
-	TRBV7-9	TRBD1	TRBJ1-1	TGTGCCAGCAGCTTATCCGCAGGGGGCTCCGATGAAGCTTTCTTT	CASSLSAGGSDEAFF
-	TRBV9	TRBD1	TRBJ2-7	TGTGCCAGCAGCGCGGGGACAGGGGGCTTGTACGAGCAGTACTTC	CASSAGTGGLYEQYF
once	TRBV9	-	TRBJ1-1	TGTGCCAGCAGCGTAGAAGGCCGATGGGAGACTGAAGCTTTCTTT	CASSVEGRWETEAFF
-	TRBV5-8	TRBD2	TRBJ2-2	TGTGCCAGCAGCTTTGACCCCAAAAGCGGGAGATTACACGGGGAGCTGTTTTTT	CASSFDPKSGRLHGELFF
once	TRBV6-5	-	TRBJ2-2	TGTGCCAGCAGTCGCCTAGTTAACACCGGGGAGCTGTTTTTT	CASSRLVNTGELFF
-	TRBV12-3/TRBV12-4	-	TRBJ1-5	TGTGCCAGCAGTTTAAGGCGGAATCAGCCCCAGCATTTT	CASSLRRNQPQHF
-	TRBV12-5	TRBD1	TRBJ1-4	TGTGCTAGTGGACAGGGGCAGGGGCCTTCTAATGAAAAACTGTTTTTT	CASGQGQGPSNEKLFF
-	TRBV5-1	-	TRBJ1-6	TGCGCCAGCAGCTTGGCCGCGACTATGAGTCATTCACCCCTCCACTTT	CASSLAATMSHSPLHF
-	TRBV3-1/TRBV3-2	TRBD2	TRBJ2-1	TGTGCCAGCAGTTCCCTAGCGGGAGTGAGCAATGAGCAGTTCTTC	CASSSLAGVSNEQFF
-	TRBV9	-	TRBJ2-5	TGTGCCAGCAGCGCGCAAGACAGCGACGCAGAGACCCAGTACTTC	CASSAQDSDAETQYF
-	TRBV6-5	TRBD1	TRBJ1-2	TGTGCCAGCAGTTTGGGACAGACTAACTATGGCTACACCTTC	CASSLGQTNYGYTF
-	TRBV28	-	TRBJ1-6	TGTGCCAGCAGTTTATCGACATCGGGCCATTCACCCCTCCACTTT	CASSLSTSGHSPLHF
-	TRBV25-1	-	TRBJ1-4	TGTGCCAGCAGTGAATCCCCCCGAACTAATGAAAAACTGTTTTTT	CASSESPRTNEKLFF
-	TRBV5-5	TRBD1	TRBJ1-4	TGTGCCAGCAGTCGAGGACAGGGGGCGACTAATGAAAAACTGTTTTTT	CASSRGQGATNEKLFF
-	TRBV27	-	TRBJ2-7	TGTGCCAGCAGTTTAGAATCAGGGAAGAGCTCCTACGAGCAGTACTTC	CASSLESGKSSYEQYF
-	TRBV14	-	TRBJ1-1	TGTGCCAGCAGCCCCGTGGGAGGGGGCACTGAAGCTTTCTTT	CASSPVGGGTEAFF
once	TRBV27	-	TRBJ1-5	TGTGCCAGCTCCTCCTCCGGGACCAGCAATCAGCCCCAGCATTTT	CASSSSGTSNQPQHF
-	TRBV4-3	TRBD1	TRBJ2-3	TGCGCCAGCAGCCCCAGCCTGGGCAGGGGGCACACAGATACGCAGTATTTT	CASSPSLGRGHTDTQYF
-	TRBV28	TRBD2	TRBJ2-3	TGTGCCAGCAGTTTGAGGACTAGAAGCACAGATACGCAGTATTTT	CASSLRTRSTDTQYF